Sequencing of this T cell receptor (beta chain) was carried out in a study of cytomegalovirus exposure and HLA in healthy donors. V dropped 2 bases and J dropped 3 bases, with 15 bases sitting between them. This CDR3 has 16 amino acids. Germline V gene data show CDR1 as SGHDT and CDR2 as YYEEEE. Assay used: immunoSEQ multiplex PCR; TCRdb lists only in-frame clones, some missing. The sample has 180,000 or so clones; 86% are singletons. The sequence came from a man younger than 40 in good health and CMV-seropositive. This rearrangement joins TRBV5-6 to TRBJ1-5, with unresolved D. The sample taken for sequencing was PBMCs. CDR3 coding DNA: TGTGCCAGCAGCTTTTTTGGTCGCTCCGCCAATCAGCCCCAGCATTTT. It yields the protein CASSFFGRSANQPQHF.